The 29 T cell receptor beta chains in this list originate from one sample, sequenced in a study of T cells in Graves' hyperthyroidism and ophthalmopathy. Amplified TCR beta CDR3 regions came from RNA transcripts. The TCR CDR3 first-round RT-PCR relied on the HTBI primer set. TCRdb reprocessed the multiplex PCR reads with MiXCR, giving one entry per CDR3 protein. The sample lists approximately 510,000 distinct CDR3 sequences, roughly 20% seen once, with around 27% in the top ten. The specimen was blood. The receptor set was obtained from a man aged 18-30 years with Graves' hyperthyroidism.

The chain links TRBV12-3 or TRBV12-4 to TRBJ1-2; D possibly corresponds to TRBD1 (5 bases). V was cut by 8 bases and J by 3 bases, with 13 bases left in between. The CDR3 is made up of 13 amino acids. This CDR3 is CASWGVSDYGYTF. In DNA form, the CDR3 reads TGTGCCAGCTGGGGCGTTTCAGACTATGGCTACACCTTC.

This clonotype occurred once. Just one base apart from a much larger clone, this may be a read error. The V call is TRBV5-1, the J call TRBJ1-1, with D possibly matching TRBD1 (6 bases). Germline V gives CDR1 SGHRS, CDR2 YFSETQ. The CDR3 runs 15 residues. The DNA of the CDR3 is TGCGCCAGCAGCCTCGCCGGACAGTTGAACACTGAAGCTTGCTTT. Its protein is CASSLAGQLNTEACF. The full variable domain, with the rest looked up from reference TRBV5-1 and TRBJ1-1, is KAGVTQTPRYLIKTRGQQVTLSCSPISGHRSVSWYQQTPGQGLQFLFEYFSETQRNKGNFPGRFSGRQFSNSRSEMNVSTLELGDSALYLCASSLAGQLNTEACFGQGTRLTVV.

This clonotype has ten or more counts. The chain couples TRBV12-3 or TRBV12-4 to TRBJ2-7; no clear D. V lost 8 bases, J lost 0 bases, and 14 bases lay in between. This CDR3 spans 14 amino acids. CDR3 nucleotides: TGTGCCAGCCTACGTTCCGAGGACTCCTACGAGCAGTACTTC. It codes for CASLRSEDSYEQYF.

This clonotype was counted many times. V usage is TRBV28 and J usage is TRBJ2-7; either TRBD1 or TRBD2 may fit D (5 bases each). Trimming left V 4 bases short and J 2 bases short, with 18 bases between. This CDR3 is built from 16 residues. Looked up from germline, CDR1 is MDHEN and CDR2 is SYDVKM. The CDR3 bases are TGTGCCAGCAGTTGCCCCCGGGCAGGGAGTCCCTACGAGCAGTACTTC. It translates to CASSCPRAGSPYEQYF.

This clonotype has at least ten counts. The rearrangement links TRBV10-3 to TRBJ1-2; 8 positions agree with TRBD1. The V gene's germline CDR1 is ENHRY and CDR2 SYGVKD. The CDR3 length is 13 residues. V trimming: 5 bases; J trimming: 3 bases; junction bases outside the gene matches: 2. CDR3 sequence (DNA): TGTGCCATCAGTTTGGACAGGGACTATGGCTACACCTTC. Translation: CAISLDRDYGYTF.

This clonotype was seen only a few times. The CDR3 is CATSRRTGIISGTDTQYF. The CDR3 region has the DNA TGTGCCACCAGCAGAAGAACAGGGATTATAAGTGGCACAGATACGCAGTATTTT. The V and J genes are TRBV15 and TRBJ2-3; D possibly corresponds to TRBD1 (6 bases). V lost 2 bases and J lost 1, with 19 bases in between. Germline CDR1 LNHNV, CDR2 YYDKDF (reference sequence). The CDR3 has 18 amino acids.

Worth noting for this clonotype: A junction boundary mismatches the germline segment, possibly from a read error. The chain recombines TRBV28 with TRBJ2-2; TRBD1 agrees at 8 bases. CDR1 and CDR2 (germline): MDHEN, SYDVKM. The CDR3 extends over 14 amino acids. CDR3 loop: CASSSGQGAGELCF. CDR3 coding DNA: TGTGCCAGCAGTTCCGGACAGGGTGCCGGGGAGCTGTGTTTT.

J is TRBJ1-5 and V is TRBV6-2 or TRBV6-3; D gene uncertain. The CDR3 contains 16 residues. Per the germline V gene, CDR1 is MNHEY and CDR2 is SVGEGT. Trimming left V 0 bases short and J 4 bases short, with 13 bases between. CDR3 protein: CASSYSAGVGNQPQHF. The DNA for the CDR3 is TGTGCCAGCAGTTACTCCGCCGGAGTTGGTAATCAGCCCCAGCATTTT.

This clonotype was recorded at least ten times. The J gene is TRBJ2-6, the V gene TRBV20-1; 8 bases map to TRBD1. Trimming at V came to 5 bases and at J to 1 base, leaving 7 bases not matched to a gene. The CDR3 is made up of 16 amino acids. Germline V CDR1 and CDR2: DFQATT, SNEGSKA (reference sequence). CDR3 amino acids: CSAGDRKGSGANVLTF. The CDR3 coding sequence is TGCAGTGCTGGGGACAGGAAGGGATCTGGGGCCAACGTCCTGACTTTC.

This clonotype has a handful of counts. With a much larger clone just one base away, this may be a read error. The chain has TRBV6-2 or TRBV6-3 and TRBJ2-7; 8 nucleotides align to TRBD1. The CDR3 totals 19 residues. Germline CDR1 MNHEY, CDR2 SVGEGT. The CDR3 here is CASSLQPGLGQAVSGERYF. The CDR3 nucleotides are TGTGCCAGCAGCCTTCAACCGGGATTGGGACAGGCTGTTTCCGGCGAGCGGTACTTC.

The rearrangement links TRBV12-3 or TRBV12-4 to TRBJ1-2; 9 bases agree with TRBD1. The CDR3 spans 12 residues. Losses at the gene ends were 6 bases for V and 8 bases for J; bases not matched to a gene: 4. In DNA, the CDR3 is TGTGCCAGCAGACAGGGGGCGGGAGGCTACACCTTC. Its translation is CASRQGAGGYTF.

This clonotype has ten or more counts. V and J are TRBV2 and TRBJ2-7; D is ambiguous. There are 11 residues in the CDR3. Looked up from germline, CDR1 is SNHLY and CDR2 is FYNNEI. Trimming stripped 7 bases from V and 6 bases from J, with 10 bases between. CDR3 sequence: CASIKRGEQYF. CDR3 bases: TGTGCCAGCATCAAAAGAGGCGAGCAGTACTTC.

This clonotype was seen at least ten times. The chain couples TRBV12-3 or TRBV12-4 to TRBJ2-7; D is undetermined. This CDR3 has 13 residues. Trimming took off 1 base at V and 11 bases at J, with 15 bases between the two ends. CDR3 nucleotides: TGTGCCAGCAGTTTAGAGGGATCCGGCTATGAGTACTTC. This gives the protein CASSLEGSGYEYF.

This clonotype has ten or more counts. The chain links TRBV6-1 to TRBJ1-5; TRBD1 is a possible D gene (5 bases). Looked up from germline, CDR1 is MNHNS and CDR2 is SASEGT. Trimming stripped 8 bases from V and 3 bases from J, with 14 bases between. The CDR3 length is 14 residues. The CDR3 DNA reads TGTGCCAGCCTTCCGCCGGGGCCCAATCAGCCCCAGCATTTT. This encodes CASLPPGPNQPQHF.

This clonotype was found many times. The V call is TRBV12-3 or TRBV12-4, the J call TRBJ1-1; 7 positions agree with TRBD1. V gave up 6 bases and J gave up 5 bases; unmatched junction bases: 9. The CDR3 is 14 residues long. CDR3 protein: CASRLGTAGTEAFF. The CDR3 DNA reads as TGTGCCAGCAGGCTCGGGACAGCAGGTACTGAAGCTTTCTTT.

This clonotype was counted at least ten times. This chain links TRBV6-5 with TRBJ1-2; the D is unclear. V was cut by 1 base and J by 4 bases, with 7 bases left in between. The CDR3 sequence is 13 residues long. The germline gives CDR1 MNHEY, CDR2 SVGAGI. The CDR3 reads CASSYWQAYGYTF. The CDR3 nucleotides are TGTGCCAGCAGTTACTGGCAGGCCTATGGCTACACCTTC.

This clonotype was counted at least ten times. The chain combines TRBV15 with TRBJ1-2, with D unresolved. Germline V gives CDR1 LNHNV, CDR2 YYDKDF (reference sequence). With 4 bases removed from V and 0 bases from J, the gap between germline ends came to 9 bases. The CDR3 extends over 14 amino acids. Here the CDR3 DNA reads TGTGCCACCAGCACCGGTCTGCCTAACTATGGCTACACCTTC. Protein product: CATSTGLPNYGYTF.

Ten or more counts support this clonotype. This sequence joins TRBV19 and TRBJ1-3; D gene uncertain. This CDR3 is 14 amino acids long. CDR1 is LNHDA and CDR2 is SQIVND in the germline V gene (reference sequence). V dropped 10 bases and J dropped 2 bases, with 15 bases sitting between them. The CDR3 DNA is TGTGCCACCCAGCGCACCCTAGCTGGAAACACCATATATTTT. Amino acids: CATQRTLAGNTIYF.

This clonotype has only a few counts. This chain uses TRBV5-1 with TRBJ2-7; a weak D match, TRBD1 (8 bases). Germline V gene lookup returns CDR1 SGHRS and CDR2 YFSETQ. The CDR3 covers 15 residues. V lost 2 bases, J lost 3 bases, and 15 bases lay in between. The CDR3 coding sequence is TGCGCCAGCAGCTTCCAACAGGGGGACTACTACGAGCAGTACTTC. Encoded protein: CASSFQQGDYYEQYF.

This chain links TRBV7-6 with TRBJ2-5, with 9 bases fitting TRBD2. There are 15 residues in the CDR3. Germline values: CDR1 SGHVS, CDR2 FNYEAQ. V dropped 2 bases and J dropped 5; count of bases not matched to a gene: 6. CDR3 DNA sequence: TGTGCCAGCAGCTTACCTAGCGGGGATTTTGAGACCCAGTACTTC. It translates to CASSLPSGDFETQYF.

This clonotype was observed a handful of times. The V call is TRBV7-2, the J call TRBJ2-4; TRBD1 or TRBD2 may be the D gene (5 bases each). From germline, CDR1 is SGHTA and CDR2 FQGNSA. CDR3 length: 15 amino acids. Trimming stripped 2 bases from V and 6 bases from J, with 14 bases between. The CDR3 here is CASSLRSSGTNIQYF. The CDR3 DNA reads TGTGCCAGCAGCTTAAGAAGTTCGGGGACAAACATTCAGTACTTC.

This clonotype was counted ten times or more. V usage is TRBV12-3 or TRBV12-4 and J usage is TRBJ1-3; D ambiguous. The CDR3 runs 12 residues. Trimming removed 6 bases at V and 8 bases at J, with 11 bases between. The CDR3 loop reads CASSDLGYTIYF. The CDR3 coding sequence is TGTGCCAGCAGCGACCTCGGCTACACCATATATTTT.

The V call is TRBV15, the J call TRBJ2-5; 15 bases match TRBD2. With V trimmed by 5 bases and J by 4 bases, 5 bases remained unmatched. The germline gives CDR1 LNHNV, CDR2 YYDKDF (reference sequence). The CDR3 is 16 amino acids. In DNA, the CDR3 is TGTGCCACCAGCGCACCGGGACTAGCGGGAGGAGAGACCCAGTACTTC. Residues: CATSAPGLAGGETQYF.

The table lists this clonotype with many counts. J is TRBJ1-2 and V is TRBV7-2; D not certain. CDR1 and CDR2 (germline): SGHTA, FQGNSA. The CDR3 loop spans 12 amino acids. Trimming left V 3 bases short and J 7 bases short, with 9 bases between. The chain's CDR3 is CASSFGGFGYTF. CDR3 nucleotide sequence: TGTGCCAGCAGCTTCGGAGGGTTTGGCTACACCTTC.

This clonotype turned up a few times. This chain connects TRBV6-1 to TRBJ1-6; weak D call: TRBD1 (6 bases). Germline CDR1 and CDR2: MNHNS and SASEGT. V dropped 7 bases and J dropped 5 bases, with 15 bases sitting between them. This CDR3 spans 15 amino acids. The CDR3 sequence is CASTPGTSDNSPLHF. The CDR3 nucleotides are TGTGCCAGCACCCCCGGGACATCGGATAATTCACCCCTCCACTTT.

This clonotype has ten or more counts. The chain combines TRBV15 with TRBJ1-5; no clear D. The CDR3 spans 14 residues. With 1 base removed from V and 5 bases from J, the gap between germline ends came to 9 bases. Per germline, CDR1 LNHNV and CDR2 YYDKDF (reference sequence). The CDR3 DNA sequence: TGTGCCACCAGCAGAGTGAGGACCGATCAGCCCCAGCATTTT. Amino acids: CATSRVRTDQPQHF.

This clonotype appeared many times. The chain joins TRBV6-1 to TRBJ2-5; TRBD1 agrees at 9 bases. Trimming at V came to 6 bases and at J to 5 bases, leaving 16 bases not matched to a gene. CDR1 is MNHNS, CDR2 SASEGT, per germline. CDR3 length: 17 residues. CDR3 coding DNA: TGTGCCAGCAGCCACAGGCTGAACAGGGGGCTTCAGGAGACCCAGTACTTC. Amino acids: CASSHRLNRGLQETQYF.

This clonotype was found a few times. This sequence joins TRBV2 and TRBJ1-5; D might be TRBD1 (5 bases). The CDR3 has 15 amino acids. Deletions cut 3 bases from V and 1 base from J, with 10 bases between. The germline CDR1 and CDR2 sequences are SNHLY and FYNNEI. Here the CDR3 reads CASSDSDRSNQPQHF. The CDR3 DNA reads as TGTGCCAGCAGTGATTCAGACAGAAGCAATCAGCCCCAGCATTTT.

Many counts were recorded for this clonotype. A read error may explain this, as a much larger clone is one base away. The CDR3 DNA follows: TGTGCCAGTAGTATAGCAGATCAGCCCCAGCATTTT. This gives the protein CASSIADQPQHF. The chain has TRBV19 and TRBJ1-5; D ambiguous. CDR1 is LNHDA, CDR2 SQIVND, per germline (reference sequence). The CDR3 length is 12 residues. The germline V and J ends were trimmed by 1 base and 5 bases, with 3 bases remaining between them.